This record looks at one T cell receptor (beta chain) sequence and its context. What it binds is not known. The sample originates from a study of T-cell memory formation after mild COVID-19. The CDR3 covers 14 residues. The trim removed 8 bases at V and 1 base at J, leaving 6 bases unmatched. Germline CDR1 and CDR2: SGHAT and FQNNGV. 5'RACE primed from the constant segment yielded TCR alpha and TCR beta cDNA libraries bearing sample barcodes and UMIs. TCRdb fed the 5' RACE reads into MiXCR, producing one record per CDR3 protein. The sample records more than 250,000 distinct CDR3 sequences, 15% to 20% being singletons. General study results and limits: CD4+ bias marked clones expanding day 15 to 37, unlike balanced contracting clones. Certain responding clones were present in pre-infection memory, suggesting participation of cross-reactive memory.

This chain links TRBV11-2 with TRBJ2-5, with 8 bases matching TRBD2. This receptor was identified in a man between 18 and 35 years old who had mild COVID-19 (a few samples of this study predate the infection). Cell type and time point are not known. The sequenced sample consisted of PBMCs or a T cell subset sorted from them (not recorded which). Here the CDR3 DNA reads TGTGCCAGCGGTAACGGGGGGGCCCAAGAGACCCAGTACTTC. Its protein product is CASGNGGAQETQYF. Supplemented by reference TRBV11-2 and TRBJ2-5, the full variable domain reads EAGVAQSPRYKIIEKRQSVAFWCNPISGHATLYWYQQILGQGPKLLIQFQNNGVVDDSQLPKDRFSAERLKGVDSTLKIQPAKLEDSAVYLCASGNGGAQETQYFGPGTRLLVL.